This T cell receptor (beta chain) was sequenced in a study of OX40 agonist ivuxolimab in advanced cancers. Background on the study: Allowance was made for prior anti-PD-1, anti-PD-L1 or anti-CTLA-4 therapy, and roughly 39% had some.

Overall study findings and caveats: Clonal expansion was seen in CD4+ and CD8+ blood T cells by week 6 at 0.1 to 3.0 mg/kg.

The repertoire was sequenced with immunoSEQ multiplex PCR; TCRdb's copy has only in-frame clones and lacks some. The sample yields under 60,000 clones, 85% to 90% seen once. Germline V gene sequence: CDR1 DFQATT, CDR2 SNEGSKA (reference sequence). Trimming left V 5 bases short and J 3 bases short, with 4 bases between. This CDR3 is 10 amino acids long. This clone was counted a few times. Antigen specificity is unknown. Different DNA sequences within this sample yield the same CDR3. The chain is built from TRBV20-1 and TRBJ1-1, with unresolved D. This receptor was identified in an adult with an advanced solid tumor such as melanoma, head and neck, liver or kidney cancer. Material: CD4+ or CD8+ T cells sorted from blood, obtained in a trial of the OX40 agonist ivuxolimab. The DNA for the CDR3 is TGCAGTGCTCTCGACACTGAAGCTTTCTTT. This sequence encodes CSALDTEAFF.